This TCR beta chain originates from a study of OX40 agonist ivuxolimab in advanced cancers. Study summary: Three patients, one with hepatocellular carcinoma and two with cutaneous melanoma, achieved partial responses. Study outcomes and limitations: The CD4+ and CD8+ T cells in the blood had expanded clonally by week 6 at 0.1 to 3.0 mg/kg. Those patients achieving a partial response at 0.1-3.0 mg/kg showed among the lowest clonal expansion.

A note on this clone: Its matching antigen is unknown.

Only in-frame clones appear in the TCRdb table, and some are missing; sequencing was by immunoSEQ multiplex PCR. The sample records around 25,000 clones, roughly four fifths being singletons. In germline, CDR1 is LGHNA, CDR2 YSLEER. V dropped 0 bases and J dropped 4 bases, with 9 bases sitting between them. The CDR3 spans 15 residues. This specimen was CD4+ or CD8+ T cells sorted from blood, taken in a trial of the OX40 agonist ivuxolimab. The V call is TRBV4-3, the J call TRBJ2-2; maybe TRBD2 (5 bases). The TCR was taken from an adult with an advanced solid tumor such as melanoma, head and neck, liver or kidney cancer. CDR3 DNA sequence: TGCGCCAGCAGCCAAGAGGACTCGTTCACCGGGGAGCTGTTTTTT. Encoded protein: CASSQEDSFTGELFF.